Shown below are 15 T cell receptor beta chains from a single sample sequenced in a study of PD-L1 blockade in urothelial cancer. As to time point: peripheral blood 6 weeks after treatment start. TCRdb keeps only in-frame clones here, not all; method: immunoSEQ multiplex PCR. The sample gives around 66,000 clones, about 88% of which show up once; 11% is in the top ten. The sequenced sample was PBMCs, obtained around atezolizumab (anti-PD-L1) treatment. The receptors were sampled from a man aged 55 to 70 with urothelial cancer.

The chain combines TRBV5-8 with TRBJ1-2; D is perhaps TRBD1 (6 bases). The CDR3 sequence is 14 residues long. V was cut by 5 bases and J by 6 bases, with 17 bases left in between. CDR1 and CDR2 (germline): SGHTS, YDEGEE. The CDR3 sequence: CASRPLGAGNGYTF. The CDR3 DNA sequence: TGTGCCAGCAGACCCTTGGGGGCAGGGAATGGCTACACCTTC.

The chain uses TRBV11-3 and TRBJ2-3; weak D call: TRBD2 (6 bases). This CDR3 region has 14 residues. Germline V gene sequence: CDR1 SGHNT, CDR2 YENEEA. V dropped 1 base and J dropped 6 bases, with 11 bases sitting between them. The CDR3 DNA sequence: TGTGCCAGCAGCTTAGCTTCTAGCGTCGATACGCAGTATTTT. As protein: CASSLASSVDTQYF.

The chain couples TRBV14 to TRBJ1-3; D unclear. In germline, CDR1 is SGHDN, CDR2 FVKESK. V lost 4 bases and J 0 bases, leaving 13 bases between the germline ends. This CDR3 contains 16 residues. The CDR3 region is CASSLGEAVSGNTIYF. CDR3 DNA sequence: TGTGCCAGCAGCCTTGGAGAGGCGGTCTCTGGAAACACCATATATTTT.

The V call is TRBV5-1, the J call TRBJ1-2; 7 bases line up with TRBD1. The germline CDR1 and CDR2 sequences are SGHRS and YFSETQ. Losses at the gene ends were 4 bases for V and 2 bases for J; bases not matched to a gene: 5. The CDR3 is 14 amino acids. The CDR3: CASSRGTANYGYTF. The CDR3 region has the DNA TGCGCCAGCAGCAGGGGGACAGCAAACTATGGCTACACCTTC.

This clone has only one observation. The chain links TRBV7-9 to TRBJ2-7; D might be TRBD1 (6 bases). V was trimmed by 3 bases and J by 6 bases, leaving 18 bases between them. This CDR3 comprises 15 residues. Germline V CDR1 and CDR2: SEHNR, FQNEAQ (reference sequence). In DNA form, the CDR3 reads TGTGCCAGCAGCTTTTACAGGGATTCCCCTTCCGAGCAGTACTTC. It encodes CASSFYRDSPSEQYF.

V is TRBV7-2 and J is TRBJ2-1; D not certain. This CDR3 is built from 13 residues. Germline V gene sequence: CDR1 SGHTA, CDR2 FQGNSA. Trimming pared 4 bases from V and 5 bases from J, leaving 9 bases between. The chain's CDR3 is CASSSFGDNEQFF. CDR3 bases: TGTGCCAGCAGCTCCTTCGGTGACAATGAGCAGTTCTTC.

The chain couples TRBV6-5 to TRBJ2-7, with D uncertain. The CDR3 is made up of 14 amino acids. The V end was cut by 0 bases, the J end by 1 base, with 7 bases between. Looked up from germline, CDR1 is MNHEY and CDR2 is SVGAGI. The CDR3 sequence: CASSYSLQSYEQYF. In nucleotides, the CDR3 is TGTGCCAGCAGTTACTCTTTGCAGTCCTACGAGCAGTACTTC.

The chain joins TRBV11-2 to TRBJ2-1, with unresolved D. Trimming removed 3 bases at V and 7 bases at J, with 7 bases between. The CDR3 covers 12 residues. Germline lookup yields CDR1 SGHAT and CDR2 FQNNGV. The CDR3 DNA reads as TGTGCCAGCAGCTTTCTATCGAATGAGCAGTTCTTC. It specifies CASSFLSNEQFF. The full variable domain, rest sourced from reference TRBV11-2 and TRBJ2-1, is EAGVAQSPRYKIIEKRQSVAFWCNPISGHATLYWYQQILGQGPKLLIQFQNNGVVDDSQLPKDRFSAERLKGVDSTLKIQPAKLEDSAVYLCASSFLSNEQFFGPGTRLTVL.

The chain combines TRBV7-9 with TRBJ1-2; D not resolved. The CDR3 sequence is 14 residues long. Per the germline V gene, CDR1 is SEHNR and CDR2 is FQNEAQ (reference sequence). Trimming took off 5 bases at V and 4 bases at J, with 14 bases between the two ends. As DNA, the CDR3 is TGTGCCAGCAGCGTCAGCGGGATATCCTATGGCTACACCTTC. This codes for CASSVSGISYGYTF.

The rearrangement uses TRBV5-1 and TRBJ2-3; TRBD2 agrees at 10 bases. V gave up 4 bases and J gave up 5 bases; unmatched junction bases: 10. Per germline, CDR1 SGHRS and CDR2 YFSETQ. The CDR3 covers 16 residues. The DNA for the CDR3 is TGCGCCAGCAGCGCCGCTAGCGGGAGTATACGAGATACGCAGTATTTT. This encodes CASSAASGSIRDTQYF.

CDR3: CASSPPRGTKRSEQYF. CDR3 DNA: TGTGCCAGCTCACCACCGCGGGGGACTAAGCGGTCCGAGCAGTACTTC. The J gene is TRBJ2-7, the V gene TRBV18, with 7 bases aligning to TRBD2. Germline loops: CDR1 KGHSH, CDR2 LQKENI. V lost 0 bases, J lost 6 bases, and 11 bases stayed unmatched. CDR3 length: 16 amino acids. The variable domain in full, completed from reference TRBV18 and TRBJ2-7, reads NAGVMQNPRHLVRRRGQEARLRCSPMKGHSHVYWYRQLPEEGLKFMVYLQKENIIDESGMPKERFSAEFPKEGPSILRIQQVVRGDSAAYFCASSPPRGTKRSEQYFGPGTRLTVT.

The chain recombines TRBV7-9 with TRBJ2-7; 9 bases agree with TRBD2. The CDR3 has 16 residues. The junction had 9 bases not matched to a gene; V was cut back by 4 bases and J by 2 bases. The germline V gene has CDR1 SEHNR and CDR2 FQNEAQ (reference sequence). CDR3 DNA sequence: TGTGCCAGCAGCTCCCGACTAGCGGCAAAAACCTACGAGCAGTACTTC. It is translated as CASSSRLAAKTYEQYF.

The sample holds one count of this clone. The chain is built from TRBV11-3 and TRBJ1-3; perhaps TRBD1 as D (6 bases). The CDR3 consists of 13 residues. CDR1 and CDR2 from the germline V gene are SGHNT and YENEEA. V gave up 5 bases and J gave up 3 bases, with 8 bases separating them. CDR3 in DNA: TGTGCCAGCAGCACAGGGATTGGAAACACCATATATTTT. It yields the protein CASSTGIGNTIYF.

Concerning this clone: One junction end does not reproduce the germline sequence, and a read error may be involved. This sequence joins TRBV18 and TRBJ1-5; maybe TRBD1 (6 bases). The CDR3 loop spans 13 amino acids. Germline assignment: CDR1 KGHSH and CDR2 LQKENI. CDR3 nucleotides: TGTGCCAGCTCAACGGACAGCAGTCAGCCCCAGCATTTT. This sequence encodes CASSTDSSQPQHF.

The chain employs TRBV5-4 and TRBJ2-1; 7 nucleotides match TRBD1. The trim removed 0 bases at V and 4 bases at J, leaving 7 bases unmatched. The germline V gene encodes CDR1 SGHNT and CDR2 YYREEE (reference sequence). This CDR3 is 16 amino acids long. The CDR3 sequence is CASSLGRDSVYNEQFF. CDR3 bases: TGTGCCAGCAGCTTGGGCCGGGACAGTGTTTACAATGAGCAGTTCTTC.